This T cell receptor beta chain derives from a study of spatial heterogeneity in lung cancer (dated by TCRdb to between 2017 and 2020). Broadly, across the study: Beta-chain transcripts were consistently detected in greater numbers than alpha-chain transcripts, which likely reflects a higher abundance of beta-chain transcripts. In the raw uncorrected reads, each unique combination of TCR and UMI appeared on average more than ten times. In non-small cell lung cancer, the study quantitatively compared TCR alpha and beta repertoires across several tumor regions, matched nontumor lung, and blood. The study linked features of the TCR repertoire to counts of nonsynonymous mutations, which were determined by whole-exome sequencing of tumor tissue. Both alpha and beta chains were TCR-sequenced in a few hundred tumor regions, 64 matched nontumor lung samples and 55 to 60 PBMC samples obtained at surgery. Study-level results and caveats: Additional single-cell paired TCR alpha and beta sequencing was considered necessary to confirm, at a functional level, the hypothesis that regional TCRs recognize regional mutations. Ubiquitous expanded tumor TCRs were found in blood more often at tumor resection than at routine follow-up.

Note on this clonotype: It has no known antigen specificity. Base quality data are lacking; no much larger clone is found one base away.

What this sample's time point label stands for: sample taken at primary tumor resection. Donors were 70 or so patients with early-stage, untreated non-small cell lung cancer from the lung TRACERx cohort. TCR sequencing used whole RNA extracted from tumor and nontumor lung tissue, or from cryopreserved PBMC samples, without cell sorting. A patient was chosen for TCR sequencing only when enough RNA was available from at least two tumor regions. The library was prepared using 5' RACE. The run used a NextSeq 500. The TCR library protocol attached a unique molecular identifier to each TCR cDNA molecule to allow correction of PCR and sequencing errors. As for the original processing: TCR identification, UMI-based error correction and CDR3 extraction were all carried out with Decombinator tools. TCRs above a frequency of 2 per 1,000, corresponding to the top 1% of the tumor frequency distribution, were defined as expanded. Renyi diversity was calculated using the R vegan package after each repertoire was subsampled 100 times to 5,000 TCRs. CDR3 similarity networks were built from amino acid triplet string-kernel similarity, with CDR3s being connected when pairwise similarity was above 0.82. TCRdb took the public reads, trimmed them with fastp at Q25, ran MiXCR for clone calling and kept in-frame beta chains. One record per CDR3 amino acid sequence lists the most common genes and DNA. What appears here as the V and J calls and clone size reflects TCRdb's work, not the paper's. For this sample there are some 20,000 distinct CDR3 sequences; about 3.5% appear just once. The top ten constitute 25% to 30% of the sample.

The CDR3, cysteine through phenylalanine, is 16 amino acids long. Just the 48-base CDR3 DNA is kept, in frame starting at base 1. As encoded in the germline V gene, CDR1 is MGHRA while CDR2 is YSYEKL. V is cut back by 7 bases and J by 7 bases, with 14 bases in the junction unmatched. The sequencing here drew on PBMCs, taken at surgery. The rearrangement combines TRBV4-1 with TRBJ2-5, with 11 bases aligning to TRBD2. The sequence derives from a female donor with early-stage non-small cell lung cancer. For the CDR3, the sequence is CASTPRIAGGPGTQYF. The bases are TGCGCCAGCACCCCGAGGATAGCGGGAGGGCCTGGGACCCAGTACTTC.